The 8 T cell receptor beta chains below come from one sample, sequenced in a study of T cell responses to AZD1222 COVID-19 vaccine. Clones were read by immunoSEQ multiplex PCR, and TCRdb kept only the in-frame ones, dropping some. The table lists 100,000 to 150,000 clones, around 87% of them singletons. This material consisted of peripheral blood, taken on day 0 of AZD1222 vaccination. The receptors were sampled from an adult in good health.

The genes are TRBV6-5 and TRBJ1-2; 8 positions agree with TRBD1. Germline CDR1 and CDR2: MNHEY and SVGAGI. The trim removed 8 bases at V and 4 bases at J, leaving 12 bases unmatched. The CDR3 covers 15 residues. This CDR3 is CASARPGGSRYGYTF. CDR3 nucleotides: TGTGCCAGCGCACGCCCAGGGGGCTCGCGCTATGGCTACACCTTC.

The chain employs TRBV28 and TRBJ1-4; D not certain. The CDR3 has 16 amino acids. V lost 5 bases, J lost 2 bases, and 15 bases lay in between. Germline V CDR1 and CDR2: MDHEN, SYDVKM. In DNA, the CDR3 is TGTGCCAGCAGTCCCTGGACGCGAGGGACTAATGAAAAACTGTTTTTT. Amino acid sequence: CASSPWTRGTNEKLFF.

The chain joins TRBV9 to TRBJ1-5; possibly TRBD1 for D (5 bases). The CDR3 loop spans 15 amino acids. Per germline, CDR1 SGDLS and CDR2 YYNGEE. The V end lost 4 bases, the J end lost 9 bases, and 20 bases lay between the germline ends. The CDR3 protein is CASSPGGAGPGPQHF. The CDR3 DNA is TGTGCCAGCAGCCCCGGAGGGGCAGGCCCCGGGCCCCAGCATTTT.

This clone was observed a single time. The chain combines TRBV3-1 (or the pseudogene TRBV3-2) with TRBJ2-3; perhaps TRBD2 as D (5 bases). The V and J ends lost 4 bases and 0 bases respectively, with 14 bases between them. The CDR3 is 16 amino acids. Germline V gene lookup returns CDR1 LGHDT and CDR2 YNNKEL (reference sequence). The CDR3 here is CASSRRDPTSTDTQYF. CDR3 DNA sequence: TGTGCCAGCAGCCGCCGGGATCCCACTAGCACAGATACGCAGTATTTT.

V is TRBV4-3 and J is TRBJ2-1, with D uncertain. V dropped 0 bases and J dropped 8 bases, with 8 bases sitting between them. This CDR3 is built from 13 residues. CDR1 LGHNA and CDR2 YSLEER come from the germline V gene. For the CDR3, the DNA is TGCGCCAGCAGCCAAGAACTCCGGTATGAGCAGTTCTTC. It translates to CASSQELRYEQFF.

The CDR3 bases are TGTGCCAGCAGTTACCCCAAAGATGGCTACACCTTC. Residues: CASSYPKDGYTF. The V call is TRBV6-2 or TRBV6-3, the J call TRBJ1-2; no definite D call. Germline values: CDR1 MNHEY, CDR2 SVGEGT. The CDR3 runs 12 residues. V lost 2 bases to trimming and J lost 6 bases, with 7 bases between them.

V usage is TRBV6-5 and J usage is TRBJ2-7; no firm D call. The CDR3 sequence is 12 residues long. With 10 bases removed from V and 7 bases from J, the gap between germline ends came to 17 bases. Per germline, CDR1 MNHEY and CDR2 SVGAGI. CDR3 amino acids: CATTSWTSEQYF. CDR3 nucleotides: TGTGCCACCACATCTTGGACGTCGGAGCAGTACTTC.

The chain combines TRBV28 with TRBJ1-5; D ambiguous. V was trimmed by 5 bases and J by 4 bases, leaving 27 bases between them. CDR3 length: 19 residues. CDR1 and CDR2 from the germline V gene are MDHEN and SYDVKM. The DNA for the CDR3 is TGTGCCAGCAGTCTAAGGTTAGAATACGGCGGCAGGAGGAATCAGCCCCAGCATTTT. It specifies CASSLRLEYGGRRNQPQHF.